Below are 11 T cell receptor beta chains sequenced from a single sample in a study of neoadjuvant nivolumab and ipilimumab in lung cancer. Produced via immunoSEQ multiplex PCR; TCRdb's table is partial and in-frame only. The sample consists of roughly 23,000 clones, 82% of them appearing once. Sequencing used peripheral blood, obtained before neoadjuvant nivolumab, alone or with ipilimumab. The receptors shown here come from an adult with non-small cell lung cancer.

CDR3 protein: CASSLAVTAEAFF. CDR3 DNA: TGCGCCAGCAGCTTGGCTGTAACCGCTGAAGCTTTCTTT. This chain connects TRBV5-1 to TRBJ1-1; the D is unclear. The CDR3 is made up of 13 amino acids. Looked up from germline, CDR1 is SGHRS and CDR2 is YFSETQ. The V and J ends lost 0 bases and 6 bases respectively, with 9 bases between them.

This chain joins TRBV6-4 and TRBJ2-3; D ambiguous. Trimming removed 4 bases at V and 0 bases at J, with 8 bases between. The CDR3 covers 14 residues. CDR1 and CDR2 from the germline V gene are MRHNA and SNTAGT. In DNA, the CDR3 is TGTGCCAGCAGTGTCGGTACTAGCACAGATACGCAGTATTTT. It encodes CASSVGTSTDTQYF.

The rearrangement joins TRBV5-1 to TRBJ2-7; possible D gene TRBD1, 5 bases. V lost 6 bases and J lost 2, with 15 bases in between. CDR1 SGHRS and CDR2 YFSETQ come from the germline V gene. This CDR3 is 14 amino acids long. The DNA for the CDR3 is TGCGCCAGCAAAGGGGATCCTAACACCTACGAGCAGTACTTC. This translates into CASKGDPNTYEQYF.

V usage is TRBV7-2 and J usage is TRBJ2-3, with 7 positions matching TRBD1. The germline V gene has CDR1 SGHTA and CDR2 FQGNSA. CDR3 size: 15 residues. V lost 7 bases, J lost 4 bases, and 11 bases stayed unmatched. As DNA, the CDR3 is TGTGCCAGCACCCCATTACAGGGGTATCCAGATACGCAGTATTTT. As protein: CASTPLQGYPDTQYF.

This sequence joins TRBV2 and TRBJ2-7; TRBD1 is a possible D gene (6 bases). Between the trimmed V and J ends, which lost 9 bases and 1 base, there was a span of 13 bases. The CDR3 contains 13 residues. Per germline, CDR1 SNHLY and CDR2 FYNNEI. In DNA form, the CDR3 reads TGTGCCAGTACCCAGGGGTGGTCCTACGAGCAGTACTTC. Its protein is CASTQGWSYEQYF.

The CDR3 DNA is TGCGCCAGCAGATATGATACAGGGGTTTTCGACTATGGCTACACCTTC. It specifies CASRYDTGVFDYGYTF. This rearrangement joins TRBV5-1 to TRBJ1-2, with TRBD1 matching 7 bases. Germline V gives CDR1 SGHRS, CDR2 YFSETQ. This CDR3 comprises 16 residues. J lost 3 bases, V lost 5 bases, and 13 bases had no gene match.

In its sample, this clone is medium-sized. The genes are TRBV5-1 and TRBJ1-1, with D possibly being TRBD1 (5 bases). In germline, CDR1 is SGHRS, CDR2 YFSETQ. With 1 base removed from V and 5 bases from J, the gap between germline ends came to 12 bases. The CDR3 is 14 amino acids. The CDR3 here is CASSLTGRGTEAFF. CDR3 nucleotides: TGCGCCAGCAGCTTGACAGGTCGAGGTACTGAAGCTTTCTTT.

This rearrangement joins TRBV11-2 to TRBJ2-3; possible D gene TRBD1, 5 bases. The CDR3 covers 15 residues. Trimming stripped 5 bases from V and 4 bases from J, with 16 bases between. Looked up from germline, CDR1 is SGHAT and CDR2 is FQNNGV. CDR3 DNA sequence: TGTGCCAGCAGCCTTGGGGCCCCTAATGCAGATACGCAGTATTTT. Protein: CASSLGAPNADTQYF.

This clone appeared a single time. The V and J genes are TRBV5-1 and TRBJ2-1; 12 nucleotides line up with TRBD2. CDR1 and CDR2 (germline): SGHRS, YFSETQ. The junction had 4 bases not matched to a gene; V was cut back by 0 bases and J by 9 bases. This CDR3 spans 15 amino acids. CDR3 loop: CASSLELAGGSEQFF. DNA of the CDR3: TGCGCCAGCAGCTTGGAACTAGCGGGAGGCAGTGAGCAGTTCTTC.

The chain uses TRBV9 and TRBJ1-3, with D unclear. From germline, CDR1 is SGDLS and CDR2 YYNGEE. Deletions cut 0 bases from V and 3 bases from J, with 10 bases between. The CDR3 extends over 15 amino acids. The CDR3 bases are TGTGCCAGCAGCGTAGATCAGGACTATGGAAACACCATATATTTT. Translation gives CASSVDQDYGNTIYF.

The CDR3 reads CASSVDWGTMGEQFF. The CDR3 DNA sequence: TGTGCCAGCAGCGTAGATTGGGGGACTATGGGTGAGCAGTTCTTC. The chain recombines TRBV9 with TRBJ2-1, with TRBD2 matching over 7 bases. The V segment lost 0 bases and the J segment 9 bases; nucleotides outside the gene matches: 9. The CDR3 totals 15 residues. Germline values: CDR1 SGDLS, CDR2 YYNGEE.